This TCR beta chain derives from a study of CD8+ T cells in alopecia areata (dated by TCRdb to the late 2010s). General notes on the study: Treated patients were enrolled in an open-label pilot trial of oral tofacitinib at 5 to 10 mg twice daily for moderate-to-severe alopecia areata. Scalp clonality was compared among normal scalp (n=4), patchy alopecia areata scalp (n=8), and alopecia totalis/universalis scalp (n=8). TCRbeta CDR3 regions were amplified by immunoSEQ multiplex PCR with 35 Vbeta forward and 13 Jbeta reverse primers. High-throughput TCRbeta sequencing was used to examine T cell clonal expansion in alopecia areata in both the C3H/HeJ mouse model and human patients. Tofacitinib was given for 6 to 18 months, followed by 6 months of follow-up off drug to assess delayed response and recurrence. The RNA source kit depended on sample type: the PAXgene miRNA kit for fixed scalp, the miRNeasy kit for PBMCs, and the RNeasy kit for mouse skin. Patients on tofacitinib were biopsied at baseline and after 4 and 24 weeks of treatment, and several of the patients also had a later scalp biopsy. The SALT score, which quantifies the percentage of affected scalp surface area, was used to measure disease severity in treated patients. In humans, TCRbeta sequencing was performed on scalp tissue and on sorted CD4+ and CD8+ peripheral blood T cells from healthy controls and from patients with patchy or totalis/universalis alopecia areata.

As concerns this clone: The antigen it binds to is not known. No quality values exist for individual bases; no much larger clone is one base distant.

The CDR3 holds 12 amino acids from the cysteine to the phenylalanine. Kept here is only the CDR3 DNA, which spans 36 bases and is read in frame from base 1. Cut back by 6 bases and 6 bases, the V and J ends lie 11 bases apart. Via the germline V gene, CDR1 is MDHEN and CDR2 SYDVKM. The time point label of this sample denotes: roughly 24 weeks on oral tofacitinib. The sample's treatment or condition label, in plain terms: oral pan-JAK inhibitor, 5-10 mg twice daily. Lesional scalp punch biopsies and peripheral blood were collected from alopecia areata patients. After PBMCs were isolated by density centrifugation and stained for CD3, CD4 and CD8, a FACSAria was used to sort CD4+ and CD8+ T cells. Paper-wide results and their limitations: Because the treated cohort was small and included a single nonresponder, larger studies are needed to assess links between baseline CD8+ expansion and response. Lesional scalp, especially in alopecia totalis/universalis, showed higher clonality and more expanded CD8+ clones than normal scalp, suggesting antigenic drive. Unlike mouse skin, which is dominated by gammadelta T cells, normal human skin has resident alphabeta T cells that are also sequenced, and this complicates analysis of the scalp TCR repertoire. Shared TCR sequences between patients were less evident than in mice, which may be partly attributable to HLA diversity in the patient population. Scalp clonality and the number of expanded CD8+ clones among the top 100 scalp clones were significantly decreased by tofacitinib. Many expanded lesional clones persisted in scalp and blood during tofacitinib treatment, which may partly explain relapse after stopping treatment.

Libraries were built with the immunoSEQ multiplex PCR assay. RNA was extracted from all samples and reverse transcribed into cDNA, which served as template for TCR sequencing. First-strand cDNA was synthesized with SuperScript III using a 2:1 mix of oligo-dT and random hexamers. A synthetic immune receptor repertoire was used to assess amplification bias, and residual bias was removed computationally. The original methods were these. Raw reads were preprocessed to remove errors, and CDR3 was defined by IMGT conventions from the conserved cysteine to phenylalanine. Clonality was computed by normalizing Shannon entropy by log2 of the number of productive unique TCRs and subtracting the result from 1. Whether each scalp clone was CD4 or CD8 was inferred by checking scalp TCRbeta sequences against the CD4 and CD8 repertoires from sorted blood. TCRdb provides this immuneACCESS table in a form limited to in-frame rearrangements. Some clones are lacking; in checked studies, under half of them reflect an unresolved V gene, and why the rest are absent is not known. Clone size and V and J calls were adopted from that table, with D and trimming inferred from the DNA. For this sample there are nearly 200,000 clones; roughly 60% appear just once. 5.5% of the sample is in the top ten clones.

The receptor was isolated from a human donor with alopecia areata. The receptor chain draws on TRBV28 and TRBJ1-1, with TRBD1 perhaps the D gene, on 6 matching bases. Sequenced here: CD4+ T cells sorted from blood, sampled at week 24, from a patient treated with tofacitinib. The nucleotide sequence reads as follows: TGTGCCAGCAGCTCAGGGGAATCTGAAGCTTTCTTT. This yields the protein CASSSGESEAFF.